These 9 T cell receptor beta chains were all obtained from the same sample, sequenced in a study of T-cell memory formation after mild COVID-19. One entry per CDR3 protein results from TCRdb running MiXCR on the 5' RACE reads. The sample shows 200,000 to 300,000 distinct CDR3 sequences, 16% of them seen only once. The source material was PBMCs or a T cell subset sorted from them (not recorded which). These receptors were obtained from a man aged 18-30 years who had mild COVID-19 (a few samples of this study predate the infection). Cell type and time point are not known.

This clonotype has more than one count but fewer than ten. The CDR3 DNA is TGTGCCAGCAGTCACACCGACAGGGATCTCACAGATACGCAGTATTTT. As protein: CASSHTDRDLTDTQYF. This chain joins TRBV6-2 or TRBV6-3 and TRBJ2-3, with 7 positions matching TRBD1. Germline CDR1 MNHEY, CDR2 SVGEGT. The ends lost 5 bases at V and 2 bases at J; junction bases unmatched: 10. The CDR3 is 16 amino acids.

This clonotype was counted a few times. V and J are TRBV4-1 and TRBJ1-1; D might be TRBD1 (6 bases). Germline loops: CDR1 MGHRA, CDR2 YSYEKL. This CDR3 spans 19 amino acids. The V end was cut by 4 bases, the J end by 1 base, with 25 bases between. CDR3 DNA sequence: TGCGCCAGCAGCCCGACACCACTAGCACCCGGGGGCAAGAACACTGAAGCTTTCTTT. It specifies CASSPTPLAPGGKNTEAFF.

The rearrangement links TRBV7-2 to TRBJ2-4, with 8 bases lining up with TRBD1. The CDR3 contains 14 residues. Germline V CDR1 and CDR2: SGHTA, FQGNSA. V lost 4 bases, J lost 7 bases, and 6 bases stayed unmatched. The chain's CDR3 is CASSWGQEPNIQYF. The CDR3 DNA reads as TGTGCCAGCAGCTGGGGACAGGAACCGAACATTCAGTACTTC.

The sample holds a few counts of this clonotype. V usage is TRBV7-3 and J usage is TRBJ2-7; 9 bases are shared with TRBD1. V lost 5 bases and J lost 4; bases outside the gene matches: 3. The CDR3 spans 13 residues. Per the germline V gene, CDR1 is SGHTA and CDR2 is FQGTGA. CDR3 amino acids: CASSEGTGYEQYV. The CDR3 bases are TGTGCCAGCAGCGAAGGGACAGGGTACGAGCAGTACGTC.

This clonotype has at least ten counts. V is TRBV20-1 and J is TRBJ2-2; the match to TRBD2 covers 11 bases. Trimming at V came to 2 bases and at J to 0 bases, leaving 5 bases not matched to a gene. CDR3 length: 17 residues. Germline values: CDR1 DFQATT, CDR2 SNEGSKA (reference sequence). The CDR3 protein is CSARKPGLAANTGELFF. In DNA form, the CDR3 reads TGCAGTGCTAGAAAGCCGGGACTAGCGGCGAACACCGGGGAGCTGTTTTTT.

The V call is TRBV4-1, the J call TRBJ1-2, with D uncertain. V dropped 1 base and J dropped 3 bases, with 12 bases sitting between them. CDR3 length equals 15 residues. Germline values: CDR1 MGHRA, CDR2 YSYEKL. This chain's CDR3 is CASSQVLGLDYGYTF. CDR3 DNA sequence: TGCGCCAGCAGCCAAGTCCTGGGCTTAGACTATGGCTACACCTTC.

This clonotype was seen only a few times. The V gene is TRBV5-1, the J gene TRBJ2-3; D gene ambiguous. Germline V gene lookup returns CDR1 SGHRS and CDR2 YFSETQ. V lost 2 bases and J 0 bases, leaving 10 bases between the germline ends. CDR3 length: 15 residues. The CDR3 bases are TGCGCCAGCAGCTTCGGCCCCCCTAGCACAGATACGCAGTATTTT. Translation: CASSFGPPSTDTQYF.

J is TRBJ1-4 and V is TRBV5-1; 7 bases line up with TRBD1. CDR3 length equals 18 residues. Germline lookup yields CDR1 SGHRS and CDR2 YFSETQ. J gave up 0 bases and V 4 bases, and 12 bases lay outside the gene matches. The CDR3 DNA sequence: TGCGCCAGCAGCCCAAGGACAGGAGGGGCTGCAACTAATGAAAAACTGTTTTTT. It yields the protein CASSPRTGGAATNEKLFF.

CDR3 coding DNA: TGTGCCAGCAGCCAAAGAGAGGTACTAGCGGGGGCCCCTAACACCGGGGAGCTGTTTTTT. Amino acids: CASSQREVLAGAPNTGELFF. The chain combines TRBV3-1 with TRBJ2-2; 11 nucleotides match TRBD2. This CDR3 spans 20 amino acids. V was clipped by 2 bases and J by 2 bases; unmatched bases: 13. Germline CDR1 reads LGHDT; CDR2 reads YNNKEL (reference sequence). Full variable domain (remainder filled in from reference TRBV3-1 and TRBJ2-2): DTAVSQTPKYLVTQMGNDKSIKCEQNLGHDTMYWYKQDSKKFLKIMFSYNNKELIINETVPNRFSPKSPDKAHLNLHINSLELGDSAVYFCASSQREVLAGAPNTGELFFGEGSRLTVL.